The source of this TCR beta chain is a study of Graves' ophthalmopathy and Graves' hyperthyroidism. Study-wide results and caveats: Distinction of ophthalmopathy from stable hyperthyroidism by a 13-signature model reached approximately 89% sensitivity and 81.08% specificity. Most thyroid clonotypes expanded beyond 0.001 frequency were also found in blood.

Hyperthyroidism patients were newly diagnosed, ill under 2 months, and aged 18 to 65 years. This clonotype was found many times. Its target is unknown. For repertoire sequencing, the TCR beta CDR3 regions were amplified from RNA transcripts. Second-round multiplex PCR followed a first-round RT-PCR using HTBI primers. TCRdb reanalysed the multiplex PCR reads using MiXCR and keeps one entry per CDR3 protein. Of some 350,000 distinct CDR3 sequences in the sample, roughly 17% were seen once. Trimming took 6 bases from V and 4 from J, leaving 15 bases between them. CDR1 and CDR2 (germline): SQVTM, ANQGSEA. CDR3 length equals 13 residues.

Input material: peripheral blood. This clonotype was obtained from an adult woman with stable Graves' hyperthyroidism. This chain connects TRBV29-1 to TRBJ1-1; TRBD1 might be the D (6 bases). CDR3 sequence (DNA): TGCAGCGTCTCCAAACAGGGTCGCACTGAAGCTTTCTTT. Translated: CSVSKQGRTEAFF.